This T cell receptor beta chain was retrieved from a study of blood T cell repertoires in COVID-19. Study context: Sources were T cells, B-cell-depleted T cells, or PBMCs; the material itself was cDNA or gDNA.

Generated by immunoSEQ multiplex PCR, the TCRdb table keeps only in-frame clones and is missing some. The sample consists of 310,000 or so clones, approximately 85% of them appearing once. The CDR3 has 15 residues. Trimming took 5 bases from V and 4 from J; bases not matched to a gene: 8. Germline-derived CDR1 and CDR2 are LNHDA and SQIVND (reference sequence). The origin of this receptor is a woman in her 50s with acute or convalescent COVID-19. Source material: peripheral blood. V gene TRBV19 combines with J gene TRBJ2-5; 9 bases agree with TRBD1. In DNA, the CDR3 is TGTGCCAGTAGTGACAGGGGGATCTTGGGAGAGACCCAGTACTTC. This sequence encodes CASSDRGILGETQYF.